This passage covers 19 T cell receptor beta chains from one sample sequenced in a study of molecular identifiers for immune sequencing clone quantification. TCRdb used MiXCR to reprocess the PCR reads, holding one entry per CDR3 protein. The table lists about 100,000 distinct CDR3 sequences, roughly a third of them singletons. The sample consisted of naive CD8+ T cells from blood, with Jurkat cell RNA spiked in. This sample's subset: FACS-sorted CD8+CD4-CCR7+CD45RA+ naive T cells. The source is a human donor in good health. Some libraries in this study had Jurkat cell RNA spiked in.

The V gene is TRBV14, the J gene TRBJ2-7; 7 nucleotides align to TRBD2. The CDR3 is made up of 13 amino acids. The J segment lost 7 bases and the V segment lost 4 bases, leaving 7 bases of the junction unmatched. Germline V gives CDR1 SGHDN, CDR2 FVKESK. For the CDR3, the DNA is TGTGCCAGCAGCCTGCTGGAAGCGGGGGAGCAGTACTTC. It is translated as CASSLLEAGEQYF.

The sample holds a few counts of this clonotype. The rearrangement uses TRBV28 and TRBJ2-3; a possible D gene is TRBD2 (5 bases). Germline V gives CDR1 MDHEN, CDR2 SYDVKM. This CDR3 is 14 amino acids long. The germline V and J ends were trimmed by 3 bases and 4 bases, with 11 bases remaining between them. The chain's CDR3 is CASSFGGPPDTQYF. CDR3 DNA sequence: TGTGCCAGCAGTTTTGGCGGGCCCCCAGATACGCAGTATTTT.

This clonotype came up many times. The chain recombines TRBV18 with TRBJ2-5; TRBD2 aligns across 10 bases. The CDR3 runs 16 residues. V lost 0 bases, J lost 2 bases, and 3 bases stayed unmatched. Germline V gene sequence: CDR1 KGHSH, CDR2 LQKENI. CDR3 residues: CASSPPSGRSQETQYF. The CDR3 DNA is TGTGCCAGCTCACCACCTAGCGGGAGGTCTCAAGAGACCCAGTACTTC.

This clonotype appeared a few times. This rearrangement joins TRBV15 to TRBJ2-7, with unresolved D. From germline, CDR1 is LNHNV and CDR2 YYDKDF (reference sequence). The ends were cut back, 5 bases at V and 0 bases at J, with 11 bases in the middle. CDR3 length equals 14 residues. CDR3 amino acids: CATSPPGRSYEQYF. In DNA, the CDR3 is TGTGCCACCAGCCCGCCAGGCCGCTCCTACGAGCAGTACTTC.

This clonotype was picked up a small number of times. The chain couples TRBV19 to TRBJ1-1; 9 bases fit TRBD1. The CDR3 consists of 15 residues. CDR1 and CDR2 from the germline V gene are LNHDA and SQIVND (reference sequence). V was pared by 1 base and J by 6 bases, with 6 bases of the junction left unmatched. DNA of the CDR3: TGTGCCAGTAGTATAGTAATCACAGGGGGCCCTGAAGCTTTCTTT. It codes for CASSIVITGGPEAFF.

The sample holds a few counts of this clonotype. CDR3 DNA: TGCAGCGCTGAGGGACAGGGGTACGAGCAGTACTTC. It encodes CSAEGQGYEQYF. V is TRBV29-1 and J is TRBJ2-7, with 10 nucleotides matching TRBD1. The CDR3 length is 12 residues. Trimming took 7 bases from V and 4 from J; bases not matched to a gene: 4. The germline gives CDR1 SQVTM, CDR2 ANQGSEA.

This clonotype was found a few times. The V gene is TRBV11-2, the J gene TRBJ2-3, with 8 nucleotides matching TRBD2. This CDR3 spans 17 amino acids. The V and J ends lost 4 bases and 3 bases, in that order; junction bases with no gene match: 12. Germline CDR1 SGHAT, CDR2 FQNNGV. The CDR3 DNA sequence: TGTGCCAGCAGCTACCCATTAGCGGGAAGCGGAACAGATACGCAGTATTTT. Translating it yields CASSYPLAGSGTDTQYF.

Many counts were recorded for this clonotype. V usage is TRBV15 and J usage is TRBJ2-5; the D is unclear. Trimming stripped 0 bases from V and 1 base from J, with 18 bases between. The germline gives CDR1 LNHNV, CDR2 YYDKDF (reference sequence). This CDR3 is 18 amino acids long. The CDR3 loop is CATSRDKPRMEFQETQYF. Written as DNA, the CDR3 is TGTGCCACCAGCAGAGATAAACCCAGAATGGAGTTCCAAGAGACCCAGTACTTC.

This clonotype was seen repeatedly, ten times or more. CDR3 nucleotide sequence: TGCGCCAGCAGACAGGGGGCCTCAGATACGCAGTATTTT. The encoded protein is CASRQGASDTQYF. The chain links TRBV10-2 to TRBJ2-3; 9 bases map to TRBD1. J was trimmed by 4 bases and V by 6 bases; bases with no gene match: 2. The CDR3 consists of 13 residues. Germline loops: CDR1 WSHSY, CDR2 SAAADI.

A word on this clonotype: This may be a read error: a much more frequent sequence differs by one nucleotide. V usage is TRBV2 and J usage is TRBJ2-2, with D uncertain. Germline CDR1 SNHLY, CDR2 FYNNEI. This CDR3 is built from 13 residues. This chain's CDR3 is CASGEKGTGELFF. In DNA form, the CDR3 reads TGTGCCAGCGGTGAAAAGGGAACCGGGGAGCTGTTTTTT.

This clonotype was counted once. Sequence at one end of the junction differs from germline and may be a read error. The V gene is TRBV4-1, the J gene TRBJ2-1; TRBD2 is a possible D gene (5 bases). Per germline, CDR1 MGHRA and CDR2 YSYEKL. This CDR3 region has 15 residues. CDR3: CAGSQATAGGNEQFF. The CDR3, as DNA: TGCGCCGGCAGCCAAGCTACAGCCGGAGGCAATGAGCAGTTCTTC.

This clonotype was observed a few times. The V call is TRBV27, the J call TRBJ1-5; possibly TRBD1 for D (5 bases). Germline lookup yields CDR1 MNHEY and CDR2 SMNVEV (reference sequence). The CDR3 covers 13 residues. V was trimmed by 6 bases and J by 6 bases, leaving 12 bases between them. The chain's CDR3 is CASSGGVTQPQHF. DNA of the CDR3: TGTGCCAGCAGCGGGGGAGTCACTCAGCCCCAGCATTTT.

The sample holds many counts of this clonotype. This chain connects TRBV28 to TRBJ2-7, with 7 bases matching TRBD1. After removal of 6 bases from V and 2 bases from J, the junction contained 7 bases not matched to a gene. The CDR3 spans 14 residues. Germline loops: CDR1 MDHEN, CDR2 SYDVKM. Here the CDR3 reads CASSGTASAYEQYF. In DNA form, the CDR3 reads TGTGCCAGCAGCGGGACAGCTTCTGCCTACGAGCAGTACTTC.

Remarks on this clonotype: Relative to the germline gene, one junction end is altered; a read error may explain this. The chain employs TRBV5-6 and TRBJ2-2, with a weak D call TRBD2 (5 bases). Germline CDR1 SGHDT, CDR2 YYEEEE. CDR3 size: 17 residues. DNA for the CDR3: TGTGCCAGCAGCTACCCTCCGCCGGGTAGGAACACCTGGGAGCTGTATTTT. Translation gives CASSYPPPGRNTWELYF.

The DNA of the CDR3 is TGTGCTAGTGGTTTTTACATTGGGCAGCCAAACAACCCTCAGAACACTGAAGCTTTCTTT. It is translated as CASGFYIGQPNNPQNTEAFF. The chain carries TRBV12-5 and TRBJ1-1, with D unclear. Germline V lookup: CDR1 LGHNT, CDR2 FRNRAP. Trimming shortened V by 3 bases and J by 1 base, and 27 bases separated the two germline ends. This CDR3 region has 20 residues.

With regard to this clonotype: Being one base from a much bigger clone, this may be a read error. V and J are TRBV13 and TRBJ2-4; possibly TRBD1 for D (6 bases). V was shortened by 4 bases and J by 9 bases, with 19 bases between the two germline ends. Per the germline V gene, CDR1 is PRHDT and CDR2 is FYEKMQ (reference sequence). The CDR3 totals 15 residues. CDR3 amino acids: CASSYYTTGASIQYF. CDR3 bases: TGTGCCAGCAGCTACTACACGACAGGAGCCAGCATTCAGTACTTC.

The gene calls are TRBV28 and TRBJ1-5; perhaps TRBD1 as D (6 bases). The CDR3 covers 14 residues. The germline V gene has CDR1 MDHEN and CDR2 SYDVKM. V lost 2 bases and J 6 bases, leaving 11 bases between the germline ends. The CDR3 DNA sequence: TGTGCCAGCAGTTTACAGGGGCGAAGTCAGCCCCAGCATTTT. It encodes CASSLQGRSQPQHF.

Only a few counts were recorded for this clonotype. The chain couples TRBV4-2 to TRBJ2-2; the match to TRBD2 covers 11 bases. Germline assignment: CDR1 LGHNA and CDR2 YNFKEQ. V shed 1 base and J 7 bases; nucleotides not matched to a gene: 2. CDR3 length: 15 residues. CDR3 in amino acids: CASSQVAGGDGELFF. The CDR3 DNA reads TGTGCCAGCAGCCAAGTAGCGGGAGGGGACGGGGAGCTGTTTTTT.

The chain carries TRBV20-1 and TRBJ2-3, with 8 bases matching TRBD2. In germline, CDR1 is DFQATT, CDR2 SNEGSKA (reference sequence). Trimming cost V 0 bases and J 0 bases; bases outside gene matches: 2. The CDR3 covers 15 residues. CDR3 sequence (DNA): TGCAGTGCTAGAGACCCTAGCGGGAGCACAGATACGCAGTATTTT. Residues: CSARDPSGSTDTQYF.